These 28 T cell receptor beta chains were all obtained from the same sample, sequenced in a study of shared clonotypes between healthy human individuals. Here immunoSEQ multiplex PCR was the method, and the copy in TCRdb shows in-frame clones only, minus some. The sample consists of around 2,100,000 clones, about 94% of them appearing once. In the naive CD8 group, cells lacked CD45RO and were positively selected for CCR7, so terminally differentiated effector memory CD45RA+ cells were left out. The sequenced sample consisted of naive CD8+ T cells sorted from blood. The receptors derive from a man aged 18 to 30 in good health.

The V call is TRBV7-9, the J call TRBJ1-2; D unresolved. The length of the CDR3 is 16 residues. The V gene's germline CDR1 is SEHNR and CDR2 FQNEAQ (reference sequence). V gave up 5 bases and J gave up 7 bases, with 23 bases separating them. The CDR3 loop is CASSPLLAEGYSGYTF. The DNA for the CDR3 is TGTGCCAGCAGCCCGCTCCTAGCCGAGGGATACTCTGGCTACACCTTC.

The V gene is TRBV27, the J gene TRBJ2-3; D perhaps matches TRBD1 (6 bases). Trimming shortened V by 8 bases and J by 5 bases, and 11 bases separated the two germline ends. The CDR3 spans 12 residues. The germline V gene has CDR1 MNHEY and CDR2 SMNVEV (reference sequence). The CDR3 protein is CASAGDQDTQYF. CDR3 DNA: TGTGCCAGCGCAGGGGACCAAGATACGCAGTATTTT.

V is TRBV6-5 and J is TRBJ2-2, with a possible D match to TRBD1 (5 bases). From germline, CDR1 is MNHEY and CDR2 SVGAGI. This CDR3 spans 13 amino acids. V was shortened by 4 bases and J by 6 bases, with 9 bases between the two germline ends. The CDR3 is CASSFLRAGELFF. The CDR3 DNA follows: TGTGCCAGCAGTTTTCTCAGGGCCGGGGAGCTGTTTTTT.

The chain uses TRBV20-1 and TRBJ1-3; the D is unclear. V was pared by 6 bases and J by 0 bases, with 3 bases between. Germline lookup yields CDR1 DFQATT and CDR2 SNEGSKA (reference sequence). The CDR3 totals 11 residues. The CDR3 loop reads CSAGSGNTIYF. The CDR3, as DNA: TGCAGTGCGGGCTCTGGAAACACCATATATTTT.

The chain links TRBV7-9 to TRBJ1-1; a possible D gene is TRBD1 (6 bases). CDR1 SEHNR and CDR2 FQNEAQ come from the germline V gene (reference sequence). V lost 5 bases, J lost 2 bases, and 15 bases lay in between. The CDR3 covers 15 residues. The DNA of the CDR3 is TGTGCCAGCAGCACTATAACAGGGACCAACACTGAAGCTTTCTTT. Translation: CASSTITGTNTEAFF.

Comment on this clone: The same CDR3 arises from other DNA sequences in this sample as well. The chain links TRBV28 to TRBJ1-2; tentatively, D is TRBD1 (5 bases). The CDR3 has 13 residues. Germline V gives CDR1 MDHEN, CDR2 SYDVKM. V lost 5 bases and J 4 bases, leaving 11 bases between the germline ends. The CDR3 region has the DNA TGTGCCAGCAGTCCACGGGGACCCTATGGCTACACCTTC. Its protein is CASSPRGPYGYTF.

The genes are TRBV4-2 and TRBJ1-2; no firm D call. Germline assignment: CDR1 LGHNA and CDR2 YNFKEQ. The CDR3 spans 16 residues. The V end was cut by 3 bases, the J end by 5 bases, with 19 bases between. CDR3 coding DNA: TGTGCCAGCAGCCAGGAACAGCTTGCTACGGCTTATGGCTACACCTTC. Protein: CASSQEQLATAYGYTF.

The table lists this clone with a few counts. This chain connects TRBV9 to TRBJ1-4; D is uncertain. This CDR3 has 16 residues. The germline gives CDR1 SGDLS, CDR2 YYNGEE. Deletions cut 0 bases from V and 3 bases from J, with 12 bases between. In DNA form, the CDR3 reads TGTGCCAGCAGCGTAGCTACGAGCTTGTCTAATGAAAAACTGTTTTTT. Translation gives CASSVATSLSNEKLFF.

This chain links TRBV7-6 with TRBJ1-1, with a possible D match to TRBD1 (6 bases). This CDR3 spans 15 amino acids. Per germline, CDR1 SGHVS and CDR2 FNYEAQ. Trimming removed 6 bases at V and 2 bases at J, with 16 bases between. As DNA, the CDR3 is TGTGCCAGCAGGTCGAGCAGGGGTCCAAACACTGAAGCTTTCTTT. It is translated as CASRSSRGPNTEAFF.

About this clone: Other DNA sequences in this sample translate to the same CDR3. The J gene is TRBJ2-7, the V gene TRBV2, with unresolved D. The germline CDR1 and CDR2 sequences are SNHLY and FYNNEI. This CDR3 has 11 amino acids. Trimming pared 7 bases from V and 2 bases from J, leaving 6 bases between. The CDR3, as DNA: TGTGCCAGCACACAAACCTACGAGCAGTACTTC. Translation: CASTQTYEQYF.

This chain connects TRBV6-6 to TRBJ2-7; 10 nucleotides line up with TRBD1. The CDR3 spans 15 residues. V dropped 2 bases and J dropped 4; count of bases not matched to a gene: 5. Germline V gene lookup returns CDR1 MNHNY and CDR2 SVGAGI (reference sequence). Written as DNA, the CDR3 is TGTGCCAGCAGTTACGGGAGACAGGGGGCTTACGAGCAGTACTTC. This encodes CASSYGRQGAYEQYF.

CDR3 residues: CASSERGEGNTIYF. As DNA, the CDR3 is TGTGCCAGCAGTGAACGAGGGGAAGGAAACACCATATATTTT. J is TRBJ1-3 and V is TRBV2; perhaps TRBD1 as D (5 bases). The CDR3 loop spans 14 amino acids. V dropped 2 bases and J dropped 4 bases, with 9 bases sitting between them. Germline CDR1 and CDR2: SNHLY and FYNNEI. Drawing the rest from reference TRBV2 and TRBJ1-3, the complete variable domain is EPEVTQTPSHQVTQMGQEVILRCVPISNHLYFYWYRQILGQKVEFLVSFYNNEISEKSEIFDDQFSVERPDGSNFTLKIRSTKLEDSAMYFCASSERGEGNTIYFGEGSWLTVV.

This clone was observed once. The gene calls are TRBV10-3 and TRBJ2-3, with 7 nucleotides matching TRBD2. The CDR3 is 13 amino acids. Germline lookup yields CDR1 ENHRY and CDR2 SYGVKD. Germline trimming cut 9 bases from V and 4 bases from J; bases unmatched to any gene: 7. The CDR3 DNA reads as TGTGCCATGGGGGGGTCCGGCGCAGATACGCAGTATTTT. As protein: CAMGGSGADTQYF.

The chain links TRBV7-6 to TRBJ1-1, with D perhaps matching TRBD1 (6 bases). The V end lost 4 bases, the J end lost 5 bases, and 11 bases lay between the germline ends. Germline-derived CDR1 and CDR2 are SGHVS and FNYEAQ. The CDR3 is made up of 13 amino acids. The CDR3 DNA follows: TGTGCCAGCAGCTCTCGAGGGGGGACTGAAGCTTTCTTT. As protein: CASSSRGGTEAFF.

This chain links TRBV19 with TRBJ1-4; no clear D. The CDR3 is 16 residues long. V lost 2 bases to trimming and J lost 6 bases, with 16 bases between them. The germline V gene encodes CDR1 LNHDA and CDR2 SQIVND (reference sequence). The CDR3: CASSIFFQEDHEKLFF. In nucleotides, the CDR3 is TGTGCCAGTAGTATATTCTTCCAGGAGGACCATGAAAAACTGTTTTTT.

A word on this clone: The sample carries other DNA sequences with the same CDR3. CDR3 protein: CASSYSQDYEQYF. The CDR3 coding sequence is TGTGCCAGCAGTTACTCTCAAGACTACGAGCAGTACTTC. The chain carries TRBV6-5 and TRBJ2-7, with unresolved D. The V gene's germline CDR1 is MNHEY and CDR2 SVGAGI. The CDR3 loop spans 13 amino acids. V dropped 0 bases and J dropped 3 bases, with 6 bases sitting between them.

The chain carries TRBV11-1 and TRBJ1-2; D unresolved. CDR3 length: 14 amino acids. V lost 7 bases, J lost 4 bases, and 16 bases lay in between. The germline V gene encodes CDR1 SGHAT and CDR2 FQDESV (reference sequence). CDR3 coding DNA: TGTGCCAGCACCGTAAGTTCCGGAGGCTATGGCTACACCTTC. Its protein is CASTVSSGGYGYTF.

Concerning this clone: The sample carries other DNA sequences with the same CDR3. V and J are TRBV28 and TRBJ1-5; 8 bases line up with TRBD1. With 6 bases clipped from V and 1 base from J, the junction kept 2 bases outside the gene matches. Germline loops: CDR1 MDHEN, CDR2 SYDVKM. CDR3 length: 14 amino acids. CDR3 in DNA: TGTGCCAGCAGCCACAGGGGGAGCAATCAGCCCCAGCATTTT. Amino acids: CASSHRGSNQPQHF. The whole variable domain, remainder taken from reference TRBV28 and TRBJ1-5, is DVKVTQSSRYLVKRTGEKVFLECVQDMDHENMFWYRQDPGLGLRLIYFSYDVKMKEKGDIPEGYSVSREKKERFSLILESASTNQTSMYLCASSHRGSNQPQHFGDGTRLSIL.

This chain uses TRBV28 with TRBJ1-5; D unclear. Germline V gives CDR1 MDHEN, CDR2 SYDVKM. The CDR3 extends over 14 amino acids. Trimming stripped 3 bases from V and 5 bases from J, with 11 bases between. As DNA, the CDR3 is TGTGCCAGCAGTTTCATTTATAGTGATCAGCCCCAGCATTTT. Encoded protein: CASSFIYSDQPQHF.

V and J are TRBV13 and TRBJ2-1; no clear D. Per germline, CDR1 PRHDT and CDR2 FYEKMQ (reference sequence). This CDR3 has 13 amino acids. Trimming left V 5 bases short and J 2 bases short, with 7 bases between. CDR3 nucleotides: TGTGCCAGCAGCCGCGCCGCCTACAATGAGCAGTTCTTC. Amino acids: CASSRAAYNEQFF.

The chain has TRBV28 and TRBJ2-4; perhaps D is TRBD1 or TRBD2 (6 bases each). CDR3 length: 15 amino acids. Germline V gene sequence: CDR1 MDHEN, CDR2 SYDVKM. Deletions cut 6 bases from V and 3 bases from J, with 15 bases between. DNA for the CDR3: TGTGCCAGCAGAGGACGGGGGCCAGGCAAAAACATTCAGTACTTC. Protein sequence: CASRGRGPGKNIQYF.

This clone was detected only once. The chain joins TRBV27 to TRBJ1-1; D not resolved. Germline V gene sequence: CDR1 MNHEY, CDR2 SMNVEV (reference sequence). The CDR3 has 15 amino acids. V was cut by 3 bases and J by 1 base, with 12 bases left in between. CDR3 sequence: CASSFRGRENTEAFF. CDR3 bases: TGTGCCAGCAGTTTTAGAGGTCGGGAGAACACTGAAGCTTTCTTT.

About this clone: This sample includes further DNA sequences coding for the same CDR3. The chain uses TRBV14 and TRBJ2-5; D unresolved. The V gene's germline CDR1 is SGHDN and CDR2 FVKESK. The CDR3 is made up of 13 amino acids. The V end was cut by 0 bases, the J end by 0 bases, with 2 bases between. CDR3 region: CASSQENQETQYF. Here the CDR3 DNA reads TGTGCCAGCAGCCAAGAAAACCAAGAGACCCAGTACTTC.

The chain joins TRBV27 to TRBJ2-7, with 8 bases matching TRBD2. The germline V gene encodes CDR1 MNHEY and CDR2 SMNVEV (reference sequence). Unmatched junction bases numbered 8, after V lost 1 base and J lost 6 bases. This CDR3 has 15 amino acids. The CDR3 DNA follows: TGTGCCAGCAGTTTATTGGTAGCGGGAAGTCTCGAGCAGTACTTC. Translation gives CASSLLVAGSLEQYF.

This chain uses TRBV27 with TRBJ2-7; D gene unclear. The CDR3 loop spans 15 amino acids. V was trimmed by 5 bases and J by 0 bases, leaving 14 bases between them. The germline gives CDR1 MNHEY, CDR2 SMNVEV (reference sequence). CDR3 loop: CASSPTTSSSYEQYF. DNA for the CDR3: TGTGCCAGCAGTCCCACCACTTCCAGCTCCTACGAGCAGTACTTC.

The V and J genes are TRBV5-1 and TRBJ1-6, with TRBD1 matching over 7 bases. Germline V gives CDR1 SGHRS, CDR2 YFSETQ. The CDR3 spans 16 residues. V dropped 3 bases and J dropped 6; count of bases not matched to a gene: 9. The CDR3, as DNA: TGCGCCAGCAGCTATTCCCGGGACAGTGTTAATTCACCCCTCCACTTT. Its translation is CASSYSRDSVNSPLHF.

The chain uses TRBV11-2 and TRBJ2-1; 9 bases agree with TRBD2. The germline gives CDR1 SGHAT, CDR2 FQNNGV. This CDR3 has 16 amino acids. V lost 0 bases to trimming and J lost 8 bases; unmatched junction nucleotides: 8. The CDR3 spells CASSLDSGTSSHEQFF. The CDR3 DNA reads TGTGCCAGCAGCTTAGATTCCGGGACTAGCTCCCATGAGCAGTTCTTC.

This rearrangement joins TRBV19 to TRBJ2-7; 9 nucleotides match TRBD2. The germline V gene encodes CDR1 LNHDA and CDR2 SQIVND (reference sequence). The CDR3 contains 15 residues. J was trimmed by 5 bases and V by 2 bases; bases with no gene match: 7. The CDR3 sequence is CASSILAGGFDEQYF. CDR3 nucleotides: TGTGCCAGTAGTATACTGGCGGGAGGGTTCGACGAGCAGTACTTC.